These 8 T cell receptor beta chains share one sample of origin, sequenced in a study of response to subunit inactivated influenza vaccine. TCRdb ran MiXCR on the RT-PCR reads and lists one entry per CDR3 protein. This table has around 480,000 distinct CDR3 sequences, more than 15% appearing once. Material: CD4+ T cells sorted from PBMCs, obtained roughly 24 months after vaccination. Receptor source: a man aged 50-75 years who received an inactivated influenza vaccine.

This clonotype came up many times. The chain carries TRBV20-1 and TRBJ2-2, with D possibly matching TRBD2 (6 bases). Per the germline V gene, CDR1 is DFQATT and CDR2 is SNEGSKA (reference sequence). V was pared by 6 bases and J by 3 bases, with 17 bases between. The CDR3 loop spans 15 amino acids. As DNA, the CDR3 is TGCAGTGCAGCGGGCCTCGGGGCCCACACCGGGGAGCTGTTTTTT. It yields the protein CSAAGLGAHTGELFF.

CDR3 DNA: TGTGCCAGCAGCTTAGGAAGCCAAGCCTACGAGCAGTACTTC. This sequence encodes CASSLGSQAYEQYF. The chain recombines TRBV7-2 with TRBJ2-7; D uncertain. Trimming took off 1 base at V and 2 bases at J, with 9 bases between the two ends. Germline values: CDR1 SGHTA, CDR2 FQGNSA. The CDR3 is made up of 14 amino acids.

The table lists this clonotype with many counts. The chain links TRBV20-1 to TRBJ1-5; 7 bases line up with TRBD1. This CDR3 has 13 amino acids. Trimming cost V 6 bases and J 2 bases; bases outside gene matches: 4. Germline V lookup: CDR1 DFQATT, CDR2 SNEGSKA (reference sequence). DNA of the CDR3: TGCAGTGCGACTACAGGGGGCAATCAGCCCCAGCATTTT. Its protein is CSATTGGNQPQHF.

This clonotype was observed a handful of times. The V gene is TRBV20-1, the J gene TRBJ1-5, with 8 nucleotides matching TRBD1. V lost 0 bases to trimming and J lost 5 bases; unmatched junction nucleotides: 3. CDR1 is DFQATT, CDR2 SNEGSKA, per germline (reference sequence). CDR3 length equals 14 residues. The CDR3 coding sequence is TGCAGTGCTAGAGATCTACAGGGGGATCAGCCCCAGCATTTT. Protein product: CSARDLQGDQPQHF.

CDR3 nucleotide sequence: TGTGCCAGCACCTCGGGTATTCAAGGTCTCAACTATGGCTACACCTTC. Protein product: CASTSGIQGLNYGYTF. This sequence joins TRBV11-2 and TRBJ1-2, with unresolved D. There are 16 residues in the CDR3. V was trimmed by 7 bases and J by 2 bases, leaving 20 bases between them. The germline CDR1 and CDR2 sequences are SGHAT and FQNNGV.

This clonotype has more than one count but fewer than ten. The V and J genes are TRBV7-2 and TRBJ2-1, with a possible D match to TRBD2 (5 bases). Per germline, CDR1 SGHTA and CDR2 FQGNSA. V lost 5 bases to trimming and J lost 4 bases, with 12 bases between them. The CDR3 is made up of 14 amino acids. CDR3 sequence: CASSPVTGYNEQFF. The CDR3 DNA reads as TGTGCCAGCAGCCCCGTCACGGGGTACAATGAGCAGTTCTTC.

The chain recombines TRBV20-1 with TRBJ2-4; 10 bases align to TRBD2. Germline loops: CDR1 DFQATT, CDR2 SNEGSKA (reference sequence). J was trimmed by 0 bases and V by 3 bases; bases with no gene match: 8. CDR3 length: 17 residues. The CDR3 DNA reads as TGCAGTGCTAGCGACCTAGCGGGAGCCACAGCCAAAAACATTCAGTACTTC. This codes for CSASDLAGATAKNIQYF.

The chain employs TRBV3-1 and TRBJ2-1; the D gene is possibly TRBD1 (6 bases). Germline CDR1 is LGHDT and CDR2 is YNNKEL (reference sequence). Trimming cost V 0 bases and J 0 bases, with 12 bases left between them. The CDR3 spans 17 residues. This CDR3 is CASSQEWDISSYNEQFF. The CDR3 bases are TGTGCCAGCAGCCAAGAATGGGACATAAGCTCCTACAATGAGCAGTTCTTC.